One and the same sample provided the 29 T cell receptor beta chains below, sequenced in a study of blood T cell repertoires in COVID-19. TCRdb's table, derived via immunoSEQ multiplex PCR, lists solely in-frame clones and lacks some. The sample lists about 190,000 clones, 70% to 85% occurring once. Material: PBMCs or T cells enriched from blood (not recorded which). The receptor source for this set is a woman aged 55-69 years with acute COVID-19.

This clone showed up just a few times. This chain connects TRBV7-2 to TRBJ1-2; weak D call: TRBD1 (5 bases). V lost 5 bases, J lost 7 bases, and 14 bases lay in between. The CDR3 spans 13 residues. CDR1 SGHTA and CDR2 FQGNSA come from the germline V gene. The CDR3 loop reads CASSRGGSTGYTF. The CDR3 DNA reads as TGTGCCAGCAGCCGGGGGGGGAGTACTGGCTACACCTTC.

The V call is TRBV27, the J call TRBJ2-1, with D unclear. Per the germline V gene, CDR1 is MNHEY and CDR2 is SMNVEV (reference sequence). The ends were cut back, 3 bases at V and 6 bases at J, with 18 bases in the middle. The CDR3 contains 16 residues. CDR3 nucleotides: TGTGCCAGCAGTTTTAAGTCCCTCGCGCCGGGCAATGAGCAGTTCTTC. It specifies CASSFKSLAPGNEQFF.

The chain has TRBV6-2 or TRBV6-3 and TRBJ1-4; 9 nucleotides match TRBD1. The CDR3 runs to 14 residues. The J segment lost 10 bases and the V segment lost 2 bases, leaving 5 bases of the junction unmatched. Per the germline V gene, CDR1 is MNHEY and CDR2 is SVGEGT. CDR3 sequence: CASSYTDRGGKLFF. CDR3 in DNA: TGTGCCAGCAGTTACACGGACAGGGGTGGAAAACTGTTTTTT.

V and J are TRBV7-6 and TRBJ1-2; TRBD1 might be the D (6 bases). V was trimmed by 5 bases and J by 4 bases, leaving 20 bases between them. This CDR3 has 16 residues. Germline V gene sequence: CDR1 SGHVS, CDR2 FNYEAQ. The CDR3 is CASSPAQGPTLYGYTF. CDR3 in DNA: TGTGCCAGCAGCCCCGCCCAGGGGCCCACCCTCTATGGCTACACCTTC. Based on the CDR3 plus reference TRBV7-6 and TRBJ1-2, the full variable domain is GAGVSQSPRYKVTKRGQDVALRCDPISGHVSLYWYRQALGQGPEFLTYFNYEAQQDKSGLPNDRFSAERPEGSISTLTIQRTEQRDSAMYRCASSPAQGPTLYGYTFGSGTRLTVV.

The chain couples TRBV6-2 or TRBV6-3 to TRBJ2-7; tentative D call: TRBD1 (5 bases). The germline gives CDR1 MNHEY, CDR2 SVGEGT. The CDR3 has 11 amino acids. Trimming left V 5 bases short and J 4 bases short, with 6 bases between. CDR3 residues: CASSTGYEQYV. The CDR3 bases are TGTGCCAGCAGTACAGGTTACGAGCAGTACGTC.

J is TRBJ1-2 and V is TRBV7-8; a weak D match, TRBD1 (6 bases). Per the germline V gene, CDR1 is SGHVS and CDR2 is FQNEAQ. V lost 2 bases, J lost 4 bases, and 20 bases lay in between. The CDR3 totals 17 residues. As DNA, the CDR3 is TGTGCCAGCAGCTTAATCGGCGCCGCGGGGGGCGCCTATGGCTACACCTTC. This encodes CASSLIGAAGGAYGYTF.

This clone was observed a single time. The V and J genes are TRBV5-1 and TRBJ2-5; 8 bases match TRBD2. This CDR3 region has 15 residues. V shed 4 bases, J shed 5 bases, and the junction held 10 bases outside the gene matches. Germline CDR1 is SGHRS and CDR2 is YFSETQ. The CDR3 protein is CASSPEGAGGETQYF. The CDR3 DNA sequence: TGCGCCAGCAGCCCGGAAGGGGCGGGGGGTGAGACCCAGTACTTC.

This chain joins TRBV7-9 and TRBJ2-1, with D perhaps TRBD1 (6 bases). Looked up from germline, CDR1 is SEHNR and CDR2 is FQNEAQ (reference sequence). The CDR3 is 13 residues long. V was trimmed by 0 bases and J by 10 bases, leaving 10 bases between them. The CDR3 spells CASSLAGGREQFF. The CDR3 DNA is TGTGCCAGCAGCTTAGCTGGGGGCCGCGAGCAGTTCTTC.

This chain links TRBV6-2 or TRBV6-3 with TRBJ1-1; the match to TRBD1 covers 7 bases. This CDR3 has 18 residues. The germline CDR1 and CDR2 sequences are MNHEY and SVGEGT. Trimming at V came to 0 bases and at J to 0 bases, leaving 10 bases not matched to a gene. The CDR3 reads CASSYSSLGQALNTEAFF. The CDR3 bases are TGTGCCAGCAGTTACTCGTCTCTTGGACAGGCGTTGAACACTGAAGCTTTCTTT.

This clone occurred a few times. V usage is TRBV4-3 and J usage is TRBJ1-1; 9 nucleotides match TRBD1. The junction had 3 bases not matched to a gene; V was cut back by 0 bases and J by 4 bases. Germline assignment: CDR1 LGHNA and CDR2 YSLEER. This CDR3 has 15 residues. The CDR3 coding sequence is TGCGCCAGCAGCCAAGATATGGACAGGGGCACTGAAGCTTTCTTT. As protein: CASSQDMDRGTEAFF.

The chain carries TRBV5-4 and TRBJ1-1, with D tentatively TRBD1 (5 bases). Germline V CDR1 and CDR2: SGHNT, YYREEE (reference sequence). The CDR3 sequence is 15 residues long. Trimming left V 0 bases short and J 5 bases short, with 14 bases between. The CDR3 sequence: CASSLEGRTLTEAFF. CDR3 bases: TGTGCCAGCAGCTTGGAGGGGCGTACCCTAACTGAAGCTTTCTTT. Complete variable domain (other parts from reference TRBV5-4 and TRBJ1-1): ETGVTQSPTHLIKTRGQQVTLRCSSQSGHNTVSWYQQALGQGPQFIFQYYREEENGRGNFPPRFSGLQFPNYSSELNVNALELDDSALYLCASSLEGRTLTEAFFGQGTRLTVV.

This chain links TRBV7-2 with TRBJ2-3; 7 nucleotides line up with TRBD2. Trimming cost V 7 bases and J 2 bases; bases outside gene matches: 9. The CDR3 runs 15 residues. Germline loops: CDR1 SGHTA, CDR2 FQGNSA. CDR3 amino acids: CASTGGRDITDTQYF. The CDR3 DNA follows: TGTGCCAGCACCGGGGGGAGGGATATCACAGATACGCAGTATTTT.

The chain joins TRBV18 to TRBJ1-2, with TRBD1 matching over 8 bases. The junction had 6 bases not matched to a gene; V was cut back by 4 bases and J by 5 bases. Germline V lookup: CDR1 KGHSH, CDR2 LQKENI. CDR3 length equals 14 residues. The DNA for the CDR3 is TGTGCCAGCTCACAACTACAGGGGGAATATGGCTACACCTTC. Its translation: CASSQLQGEYGYTF.

The chain carries TRBV7-2 and TRBJ2-5, with a tentative D call TRBD1 (5 bases). The length of the CDR3 is 18 residues. Germline CDR1 SGHTA, CDR2 FQGNSA. Trimming took 1 base from V and 3 from J, leaving 21 bases between them. The CDR3 sequence: CASSLGPFQQESEETQYF. CDR3 DNA sequence: TGTGCCAGCAGCTTAGGTCCATTCCAACAGGAGTCCGAAGAGACCCAGTACTTC.

The V gene is TRBV10-3, the J gene TRBJ1-2; D ambiguous. This CDR3 has 14 amino acids. V dropped 0 bases and J dropped 4 bases, with 9 bases sitting between them. Looked up from germline, CDR1 is ENHRY and CDR2 is SYGVKD. As DNA, the CDR3 is TGTGCCATCAGTGAGTCGGCACAGCTCTATGGCTACACCTTC. Translating it yields CAISESAQLYGYTF.

Only a few counts were recorded for this clone. This chain uses TRBV6-1 with TRBJ1-2, with unresolved D. Germline V gene data show CDR1 as MNHNS and CDR2 as SASEGT. The CDR3 is 12 amino acids. Trimming removed 2 bases from V and 3 bases from J, with 4 bases in between. In nucleotides, the CDR3 is TGTGCCAGCAGTGAACAGGACTATGGCTACACCTTC. It is translated as CASSEQDYGYTF.

V is TRBV6-4 and J is TRBJ2-3, with a possible D match to TRBD1 (5 bases). This CDR3 has 13 residues. Germline CDR1 is MRHNA and CDR2 is SNTAGT. V dropped 2 bases and J dropped 3 bases, with 6 bases sitting between them. CDR3 loop: CASSDAGTDTQYF. The CDR3, as DNA: TGTGCCAGCAGTGACGCAGGGACAGATACGCAGTATTTT.

The chain carries TRBV7-9 and TRBJ1-3, with 7 nucleotides matching TRBD1. Trimming took 5 bases from V and 2 from J; bases not matched to a gene: 6. The CDR3 runs to 15 residues. In germline, CDR1 is SEHNR, CDR2 FQNEAQ (reference sequence). CDR3 region: CASSPRQGTGNTIYF. CDR3 coding DNA: TGTGCCAGCAGCCCGAGACAGGGCACTGGAAACACCATATATTTT.

The V call is TRBV2, the J call TRBJ1-1, with D maybe TRBD1 (5 bases). The CDR3 spans 12 residues. Germline V gives CDR1 SNHLY, CDR2 FYNNEI. Between the trimmed V and J ends, which lost 3 bases and 5 bases, there was a span of 7 bases. CDR3 DNA: TGTGCCAGCAGTGATCGGGGGACTGAAGCTTTCTTT. This translates into CASSDRGTEAFF.

The rearrangement links TRBV10-2 to TRBJ2-5; tentatively, D is TRBD2 (6 bases). The V end was cut by 3 bases, the J end by 4 bases, with 18 bases between. Per the germline V gene, CDR1 is WSHSY and CDR2 is SAAADI. The CDR3 covers 16 residues. The CDR3 sequence is CASSDPSGPRGETQYF. CDR3 coding DNA: TGCGCCAGCAGTGACCCCAGTGGGCCGCGGGGAGAGACCCAGTACTTC.

The J gene is TRBJ2-5, the V gene TRBV19, with D possibly being TRBD1 (7 bases). CDR3 size: 15 residues. V lost 1 base and J lost 5, with 14 bases in between. The germline gives CDR1 LNHDA, CDR2 SQIVND (reference sequence). Written as DNA, the CDR3 is TGTGCCAGTAGTATAGCGTCAGGGGGGTTCGAGACCCAGTACTTC. Translated, it gives CASSIASGGFETQYF.

This clone was detected only a few times. This rearrangement joins TRBV4-3 to TRBJ2-7; tentative D call: TRBD1 (7 bases). Trimming pared 3 bases from V and 5 bases from J, leaving 20 bases between. The germline CDR1 and CDR2 sequences are LGHNA and YSLEER. This CDR3 comprises 16 residues. The CDR3 bases are TGCGCCAGCAGCCAGGAGGGGCAGGGGGTTTGGGACGAGCAGTACGTC. Protein sequence: CASSQEGQGVWDEQYV.

The V gene is TRBV11-3, the J gene TRBJ2-2; 7 positions match TRBD2. After removal of 4 bases from V and 4 bases from J, the junction contained 3 bases not matched to a gene. Germline CDR1 is SGHNT and CDR2 is YENEEA. The CDR3 contains 14 residues. This chain's CDR3 is CASSSSGGTGELFF. CDR3 nucleotides: TGTGCCAGCAGCTCCTCGGGGGGCACCGGGGAGCTGTTTTTT.

V and J are TRBV7-6 and TRBJ2-1; tentatively, D is TRBD1 (5 bases). Germline values: CDR1 SGHVS, CDR2 FNYEAQ. The V end was cut by 5 bases, the J end by 6 bases, with 17 bases between. The CDR3 has 15 amino acids. CDR3 in amino acids: CASSVDRDGPNEQFF. The CDR3 nucleotides are TGTGCCAGCAGCGTCGACAGAGACGGCCCCAATGAGCAGTTCTTC.

The gene calls are TRBV4-3 and TRBJ1-4, with D perhaps matching TRBD1 (6 bases). Germline CDR1 reads LGHNA; CDR2 reads YSLEER. The germline V and J ends were trimmed by 0 bases and 4 bases, with 18 bases remaining between them. This CDR3 has 18 amino acids. The DNA for the CDR3 is TGCGCCAGCAGCCAAGACCCGAAAGGGGGACGGATTAATGAAAAACTGTTTTTT. Translated, it gives CASSQDPKGGRINEKLFF.

This clone was seen only a few times. The V and J genes are TRBV13 and TRBJ2-1, with TRBD2 matching over 8 bases. Germline loops: CDR1 PRHDT, CDR2 FYEKMQ (reference sequence). The ends lost 0 bases at V and 6 bases at J; junction bases unmatched: 4. The CDR3 totals 15 residues. The DNA for the CDR3 is TGTGCCAGCAGCTTAGGCGGGAGGGGCTTCAATGAGCAGTTCTTC. Residues: CASSLGGRGFNEQFF. Full variable domain (missing parts from reference TRBV13 and TRBJ2-1): AAGVIQSPRHLIKEKRETATLKCYPIPRHDTVYWYQQGPGQDPQFLISFYEKMQSDKGSIPDRFSAQQFSDYHSELNMSSLELGDSALYFCASSLGGRGFNEQFFGPGTRLTVL.

V and J are TRBV15 and TRBJ1-2; 7 nucleotides match TRBD1. The CDR3 covers 16 residues. With V trimmed by 1 base and J by 2 bases, 7 bases remained unmatched. CDR1 is LNHNV, CDR2 YYDKDF, per germline (reference sequence). CDR3 loop: CATSRGGQTINYGYTF. The CDR3, as DNA: TGTGCCACCAGCAGAGGGGGACAGACAATAAACTATGGCTACACCTTC.

The CDR3 DNA follows: TGCAGCGTTGGTCGACAGGGAGACTATGGCTACACCTTC. This sequence encodes CSVGRQGDYGYTF. The chain has TRBV29-1 and TRBJ1-2; 7 nucleotides line up with TRBD1. V gave up 4 bases and J gave up 3 bases; unmatched junction bases: 5. The CDR3 totals 13 residues. Germline-derived CDR1 and CDR2 are SQVTM and ANQGSEA. Full variable domain (remainder filled in from reference TRBV29-1 and TRBJ1-2): SAVISQKPSRDICQRGTSLTIQCQVDSQVTMMFWYRQQPGQSLTLIATANQGSEATYESGFVIDKFPISRPNLTFSTLTVSNMSPEDSSIYLCSVGRQGDYGYTFGSGTRLTVV.

The V gene is TRBV2, the J gene TRBJ2-3; D possibly corresponds to TRBD2 (6 bases). From germline, CDR1 is SNHLY and CDR2 FYNNEI. V was shortened by 6 bases and J by 2 bases, with 18 bases between the two germline ends. CDR3 size: 16 residues. CDR3 loop: CASRFQTRPSTDTQYF. CDR3 DNA sequence: TGTGCCAGCAGGTTCCAGACTAGGCCCTCCACAGATACGCAGTATTTT.